Following are 21 T cell receptor beta chains from one sample sequenced in a study of response to subunit inactivated influenza vaccine. TCRdb redid the calling of the RT-PCR reads with MiXCR, one entry per CDR3 protein. There are about 160,000 distinct CDR3 sequences in the sample; approximately 11% occur only once, and roughly 12% lies in the top ten. The sample consisted of non-naive T cells sorted from PBMCs, taken 40 to 50 days after vaccination. The receptors were gathered from a man aged 50-60 years who received an inactivated influenza vaccine.

Written as DNA, the CDR3 is TGTGCCAGCAGCTTAGCTCCGGGCAGGGGGCTAGAGACCCAGTACTTC. It encodes CASSLAPGRGLETQYF. The chain recombines TRBV7-2 with TRBJ2-5; 8 positions match TRBD1. Per germline, CDR1 SGHTA and CDR2 FQGNSA. Trimming cost V 0 bases and J 4 bases; bases outside gene matches: 7. CDR3 length: 16 residues.

This clonotype has at least ten counts. This chain links TRBV20-1 with TRBJ2-5, with 7 bases fitting TRBD2. This CDR3 is 13 amino acids long. V was pared by 5 bases and J by 1 base, with 4 bases of the junction left unmatched. Germline V CDR1 and CDR2: DFQATT, SNEGSKA (reference sequence). The CDR3, as DNA: TGCAGTGCTTCGCGGGGGATCCAAGAGACCCAGTACTTC. Protein: CSASRGIQETQYF.

V gene TRBV9 combines with J gene TRBJ1-3; TRBD1 might be the D (6 bases). Between the trimmed V and J ends, which lost 0 bases and 1 base, there was a span of 8 bases. Germline lookup yields CDR1 SGDLS and CDR2 YYNGEE. The CDR3 has 15 amino acids. Here the CDR3 DNA reads TGTGCCAGCAGCGTAGGACAGGCTTCTGGAAACACCATATATTTT. Its translation is CASSVGQASGNTIYF.

Many counts were recorded for this clonotype. V is TRBV5-1 and J is TRBJ2-3; TRBD2 aligns across 12 bases. Germline CDR1 reads SGHRS; CDR2 reads YFSETQ. Trimming cost V 4 bases and J 1 base; bases outside gene matches: 7. The CDR3 sequence is 17 residues long. CDR3 in DNA: TGCGCCAGCAGCCCCTACCTAGCGGGGGGGGGCACAGATACGCAGTATTTT. Translating it yields CASSPYLAGGGTDTQYF.

A few counts support this clonotype. This rearrangement joins TRBV7-9 to TRBJ1-1, with D unclear. The germline V gene encodes CDR1 SEHNR and CDR2 FQNEAQ (reference sequence). V dropped 4 bases and J dropped 3 bases, with 3 bases sitting between them. CDR3 size: 11 residues. CDR3 loop: CASSYYTEAFF. CDR3 nucleotide sequence: TGTGCCAGCAGCTATTACACTGAAGCTTTCTTT.

This clonotype was recorded a few times. The genes are TRBV20-1 and TRBJ2-1; D may be TRBD1 or TRBD2 (8 bases each). With 5 bases removed from V and 12 bases from J, the gap between germline ends came to 17 bases. Germline assignment: CDR1 DFQATT and CDR2 SNEGSKA (reference sequence). CDR3 length: 12 amino acids. This chain's CDR3 is CSAHRQGTRQFF. The CDR3 nucleotides read TGCAGTGCTCACCGACAGGGGACTAGGCAGTTCTTC.

This clonotype was seen only once. V is TRBV7-8 and J is TRBJ2-3; 8 bases map to TRBD2. The germline gives CDR1 SGHVS, CDR2 FQNEAQ. After removal of 5 bases from V and 3 bases from J, the junction contained 13 bases not matched to a gene. The CDR3 extends over 17 amino acids. The CDR3 is CASSPAGGRAGTDTQYF. The CDR3 nucleotides are TGTGCCAGCAGCCCCGCGGGGGGTCGGGCGGGGACAGATACGCAGTATTTT.

A few counts support this clonotype. This sequence joins TRBV5-1 and TRBJ2-3; possible D gene TRBD2, 5 bases. The CDR3 runs 14 residues. V was shortened by 2 bases and J by 1 base, with 8 bases between the two germline ends. Germline V gene data show CDR1 as SGHRS and CDR2 as YFSETQ. The CDR3 here is CASSFAGRTDTQYF. CDR3 DNA: TGCGCCAGCAGCTTCGCGGGTCGCACAGATACGCAGTATTTT.

This chain connects TRBV5-4 to TRBJ1-2; 11 bases align to TRBD1. Germline V gene sequence: CDR1 SGHNT, CDR2 YYREEE (reference sequence). J was trimmed by 2 bases and V by 0 bases; bases with no gene match: 12. CDR3 length: 19 residues. CDR3 DNA: TGTGCCAGCAGCTTGGGGCCAGGGACAGGGACAGGGGGAAACTATGGCTACACCTTC. It yields the protein CASSLGPGTGTGGNYGYTF.

This clonotype was picked up many times. The V gene is TRBV7-9, the J gene TRBJ1-4; D unresolved. Germline CDR1 is SEHNR and CDR2 is FQNEAQ (reference sequence). Trimming pared 8 bases from V and 8 bases from J, leaving 9 bases between. This CDR3 has 11 residues. DNA for the CDR3: TGTGCCAGCCGACTTGGGGAAAAACTGTTTTTT. Translated: CASRLGEKLFF.

This clonotype has a count of ten or more. J is TRBJ2-2 and V is TRBV14; 13 bases map to TRBD2. Losses at the gene ends were 3 bases for V and 4 bases for J; bases not matched to a gene: 8. This CDR3 region has 18 residues. Per germline, CDR1 SGHDN and CDR2 FVKESK. CDR3 bases: TGTGCCAGCAGCCACACGACTAGCGGGGGGACAATCACCGGGGAGCTGTTTTTT. It encodes CASSHTTSGGTITGELFF.

The rearrangement links TRBV11-2 to TRBJ2-3, with TRBD2 matching 9 bases. The V and J ends lost 2 bases and 0 bases, in that order; junction bases with no gene match: 9. CDR3 length: 18 residues. CDR1 and CDR2 (germline): SGHAT, FQNNGV. The CDR3 region has the DNA TGTGCCAGCAGCTTATCAGGACTAGCGAGGACTAGCACAGATACGCAGTATTTT. It encodes CASSLSGLARTSTDTQYF.

Many counts were recorded for this clonotype. This chain uses TRBV20-1 with TRBJ1-4, with unresolved D. The germline CDR1 and CDR2 sequences are DFQATT and SNEGSKA (reference sequence). The CDR3 has 13 residues. V lost 2 bases and J 1 base, leaving 5 bases between the germline ends. The CDR3 is CSARMETNEKLFF. Here the CDR3 DNA reads TGCAGTGCTAGAATGGAAACTAATGAAAAACTGTTTTTT.

This clonotype was recorded at least ten times. A junction end diverges from the germline sequence, so it may reflect a read error. This chain uses TRBV4-2 with TRBJ2-7, with D possibly being TRBD1 (7 bases). The CDR3 is made up of 16 amino acids. Germline values: CDR1 LGHNA, CDR2 YNFKEQ. The CDR3 here is CASSQEAAGQTHEQYF. The CDR3 DNA reads TGTGCCAGCAGTCAAGAAGCGGCGGGACAGACCCACGAGCAGTACTTC.

This clonotype was detected only a few times. V and J are TRBV20-1 and TRBJ2-5, with D tentatively TRBD2 (5 bases). Trimming took off 1 base at V and 3 bases at J, with 18 bases between the two ends. Per germline, CDR1 DFQATT and CDR2 SNEGSKA (reference sequence). The CDR3 loop spans 16 amino acids. In DNA, the CDR3 is TGCAGTGCTAGAGCAGCTAGCTCTCGGTCTAAAGAGACCCAGTACTTC. It translates to CSARAASSRSKETQYF.

The chain couples TRBV7-8 to TRBJ1-2, with 12 bases matching TRBD1. The V and J ends lost 4 bases and 8 bases, in that order; junction bases with no gene match: 11. The CDR3 sequence is 16 residues long. Germline V lookup: CDR1 SGHVS, CDR2 FQNEAQ. CDR3 coding DNA: TGTGCCAGCAGCTCAAGCCGGGACAGGGGGCTTGGCGGCTACACCTTC. This codes for CASSSSRDRGLGGYTF.

The chain recombines TRBV29-1 with TRBJ1-1; 8 nucleotides line up with TRBD1. Germline assignment: CDR1 SQVTM and CDR2 ANQGSEA. The CDR3 is 11 amino acids. Losses at the gene ends were 6 bases for V and 6 bases for J; bases not matched to a gene: 3. In nucleotides, the CDR3 is TGCAGCGTCGGACAGGGTGCTGAAGCTTTCTTT. This codes for CSVGQGAEAFF.

This clonotype was detected ten times or more. The rearrangement joins TRBV5-5 to TRBJ2-7, with 7 bases fitting TRBD1. Germline trimming cut 0 bases from V and 1 base from J; bases unmatched to any gene: 4. The CDR3 loop spans 15 amino acids. Per germline, CDR1 SGHKS and CDR2 YYEKEE (reference sequence). CDR3 residues: CASSLVGTASYEQYF. The CDR3 region has the DNA TGTGCCAGCAGCTTGGTTGGGACAGCTTCCTACGAGCAGTACTTC. Supplemented by reference TRBV5-5 and TRBJ2-7, the full variable domain reads DAGVTQSPTHLIKTRGQQVTLRCSPISGHKSVSWYQQVLGQGPQFIFQYYEKEERGRGNFPDRFSARQFPNYSSELNVNALLLGDSALYLCASSLVGTASYEQYFGPGTRLTVT.

The chain recombines TRBV7-9 with TRBJ1-3; D not resolved. Trimming left V 1 base short and J 2 bases short, with 9 bases between. The CDR3 has 15 residues. From germline, CDR1 is SEHNR and CDR2 FQNEAQ (reference sequence). The CDR3 nucleotides are TGTGCCAGCAGCTTAGGTGGCAGGCCTGGAAACACCATATATTTT. Protein product: CASSLGGRPGNTIYF.

CDR3 DNA sequence: TGTGCCAGCAGCGTAGACTACCTCTCCTACGAGCAGTACTTC. Protein sequence: CASSVDYLSYEQYF. The J gene is TRBJ2-7, the V gene TRBV9; D remains unclear. The length of the CDR3 is 14 residues. Per germline, CDR1 SGDLS and CDR2 YYNGEE. Trimming took 0 bases from V and 0 from J, leaving 7 bases between them.

This clonotype was counted ten times or more. The chain combines TRBV7-9 with TRBJ2-4; 7 nucleotides align to TRBD1. V shed 3 bases, J shed 0 bases, and the junction held 2 bases outside the gene matches. This CDR3 is 15 amino acids long. From germline, CDR1 is SEHNR and CDR2 FQNEAQ (reference sequence). Here the CDR3 DNA reads TGTGCCAGCAGCTTTTCAGGGGGAGCCAAAAACATTCAGTACTTC. This codes for CASSFSGGAKNIQYF.